This TCR beta chain was identified during a study of metastatic and nonmetastatic thyroid tumors. Background on the study: The authors compared repertoires across blood and tumor or nodule tissue from malignant and benign thyroid patients.

The germline V and J ends were trimmed by 0 bases and 4 bases, with 6 bases remaining between them. This CDR3 is built from 13 residues. Germline V gene sequence: CDR1 MGHDK, CDR2 SYGVNS. As processed by the authors: The study took CDR3 differences across clinicopathological groups and made a distant-metastasis classifier for papillary thyroid cancer from them. MiXCR re-clonotyped the PCR reads for TCRdb. TCRdb, rather than the study authors, made the V and J calls. Here the sample spans 20,000 to 25,000 clones, approximately 35% being singletons. Details on this clone: Its antigen is currently unknown.

Findings and caveats of the study: Reportedly, malignant thyroid tumors had significantly higher TCR beta diversity than benign nodules, in blood and tumor.

Every patient underwent thyroid surgery untreated. The clonotype comes from a male donor with papillary thyroid cancer or a benign thyroid nodule (not recorded which). Some clones in this sample may be carry-over from other donors' samples. Specimen: blood. The chain uses TRBV25-1 and TRBJ1-1; D perhaps matches TRBD1 (5 bases). The CDR3 reads CASSEYRGTEAFF. CDR3 bases: TGTGCCAGCAGTGAATATAGGGGCACTGAAGCTTTCTTT.